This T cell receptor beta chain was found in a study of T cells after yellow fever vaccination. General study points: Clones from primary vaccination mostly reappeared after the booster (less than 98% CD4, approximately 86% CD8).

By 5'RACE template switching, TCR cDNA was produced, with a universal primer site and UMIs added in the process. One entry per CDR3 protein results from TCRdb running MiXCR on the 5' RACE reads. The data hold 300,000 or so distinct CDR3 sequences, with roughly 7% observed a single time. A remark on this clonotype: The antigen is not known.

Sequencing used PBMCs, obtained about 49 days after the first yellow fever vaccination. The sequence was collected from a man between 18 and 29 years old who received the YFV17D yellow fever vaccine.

CDR3 region: CASSQAPNSGYGYTF. CDR3 nucleotide sequence: TGCGCCAGCAGCCAAGCCCCAAATAGCGGCTATGGCTACACCTTC. The chain recombines TRBV4-3 with TRBJ1-2; D unclear. Germline-derived CDR1 and CDR2 are LGHNA and YSLEER. The ends were cut back, 1 base at V and 4 bases at J, with 13 bases in the middle. The CDR3 runs to 15 residues.